Described below is a single T cell receptor (beta chain) sequence and its context. No antigen is known for it. This sample is drawn from a study of cytomegalovirus exposure and HLA in healthy donors. Study observations and caveats: A previous analysis found most TCR beta V segments productive roughly 87% or roughly 30% of the time.

The V gene lost 4 bases and the J gene lost 0 bases, with 22 bases spanning the gap. CDR1 is MNHEY and CDR2 is SMNVEV in the germline V gene (reference sequence). This CDR3 spans 19 amino acids. This PCR relied on a set of 60 Vbeta primers and 13 Jbeta primers. TCRdb's copy holds only in-frame clones and misses some; the assay was immunoSEQ multiplex PCR. The data show about 190,000 clones, approximately 78% seen once. The TCR originated in a woman between 18 and 29 years old in good health and CMV-seronegative. Sequenced: PBMCs. The rearrangement joins TRBV27 to TRBJ1-5, with D possibly matching TRBD1 (5 bases). The CDR3 bases are TGTGCCAGCAGTTCTCCGGGACCGGACGCGGGATTTAGCAATCAGCCCCAGCATTTT. Translation gives CASSSPGPDAGFSNQPQHF.